This T cell receptor beta chain was recovered during a study of beta chain features in type 1 diabetes (dated by TCRdb to about 2018). As for the study more broadly: No differences in mean age, gender distribution, total cell number or subset yield were found between patients and healthy donors. Across all samples, some 99 million sorted cells were examined, and cell number per subset correlated strongly with RNA yield. The study compared the TCRB repertoires of sorted circulating CD4+ T cell subsets in recently diagnosed type 1 diabetes patients with those in matched healthy donors. Regulatory and stem cell-like memory subsets were obtained from only 8 patients and roughly eight healthy donors, while naive and central memory subsets were obtained from all 30 or so donors.

From each donor, a single peripheral blood sample of around 0.12 L on average was drawn into heparinised tubes. Using a panel that included CD45RO, CCR7, CD25, CD127, CD95 and CD27, naive, central memory, regulatory and stem cell-like memory CD4+ T cells were sorted on a BD FACSAria II. Every sorted population had a purity above 95%. PBMCs were separated immediately by Lymphoprep density gradient centrifugation and were stained directly, without being cultured. To minimize batch effects, samples were stained and sorted in pairs, one healthy donor with one patient per experiment. This clone was recorded a few times. Its antigen is unknown. One base away there is no much larger clone; base qualities are not given. The paper's findings and limits, for the study overall: Naive, central memory and regulatory TCRB repertoires appeared to be more alike among patients than among healthy donors. Type 1 diabetes patients showed a moderate but significant shortening of TCRB CDR3 length in all four CD4+ subsets. Only small numbers of individuals were included in the HLA sub-analyses, which left unresolved whether HLA type had any influence on TCRB rearrangement. Shorter templates might be favored by PCR, yet because patient and control samples were amplified and corrected together, any such skew would affect both groups equally. Because cDNA was sequenced instead of genomic DNA, highly expressing activated cells could be over-represented, though the groups showed no difference in activation or CD3 levels. Patients with type 1 diabetes made fewer insertions and deleted more nucleotides at VDJ recombination sites, implying thymic rearrangement abnormalities.

The CDR3 covers 13 residues, taking in both the cysteine and the phenylalanine. Solely the CDR3 DNA is kept, with 39 bases framed from the first base. CDR1 and CDR2, looked up from the germline V gene, are SGHRS and YFSETQ. The trim is 4 bases for V and 2 bases for J, with a gap of 8 bases between the germline ends. The entire amount of isolated RNA was reverse transcribed using the High Capacity cDNA Reverse Transcription Kit, so the sequenced TCRB transcripts were expressed ones. Deep immunoSEQ sequencing was performed on naive, central memory and regulatory T cell samples, with an average of roughly 3.5 million total reads per sample. Sorted cells were lysed in RLT buffer, and RNA was extracted using DNase-treated RNeasy Micro or Mini kits according to cell number. Each cell subset was processed on its own to prevent cross-contamination, while patient and healthy donor samples were processed together. The immunoSEQ multiplex PCR was used to amplify TCRB sequences from cDNA, yielding 87-bp fragments that span the CDR3 region. The amplicons were sequenced using the Illumina HiSeq platform. The original methods were these. Synthetic template baselines were used to correct PCR bias computationally, reads within Hamming distance 2 were collapsed together, and singletons that could not be merged were discarded. Reads were aligned against IMGT so that V, D and J genes, CDR3 length and insertions or deletions at six rearrangement sites could be assigned. Clonotype counts were normalized to sorted cell number within each subset before computing true diversity and Gini coefficients with the tcR R package. The overlap coefficient, calculated on TCRB nucleotide sequences, was used to quantify repertoire sharing. This immuneACCESS table, as held by TCRdb, lists in-frame sequences with V and J called but not all clones. Of the missing ones, under half trace to an unresolved V gene in checked studies; the others have no known cause. The V and J calls and the clone size are those of that table, but D and trimming were determined from the DNA. The table for this sample lists more than 120,000 clones; about 12% of them were counted only once. The top ten hold approximately 1.3% of the sample.

The receptor's source is a man between 18 and 29 years old with type 1 diabetes. In this chain, TRBV5-1 is recombined with TRBJ2-3; matching of 5 bases hints at TRBD1 as the D gene. Sequenced material: central memory CD4+ T cells from blood. The DNA reads TGCGCCAGCAGCGGACAATCCACAGATACGCAGTATTTT. Its protein reads: CASSGQSTDTQYF.